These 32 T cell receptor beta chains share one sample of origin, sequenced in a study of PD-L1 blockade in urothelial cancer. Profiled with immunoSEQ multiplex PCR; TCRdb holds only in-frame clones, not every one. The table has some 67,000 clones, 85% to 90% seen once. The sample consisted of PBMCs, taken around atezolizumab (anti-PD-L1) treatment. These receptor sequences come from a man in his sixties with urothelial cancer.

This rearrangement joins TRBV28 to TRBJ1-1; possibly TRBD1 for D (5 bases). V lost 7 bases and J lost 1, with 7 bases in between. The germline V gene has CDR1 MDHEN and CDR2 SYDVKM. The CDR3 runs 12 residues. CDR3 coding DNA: TGTGCCAGCACGACAGCGAACACTGAAGCTTTCTTT. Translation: CASTTANTEAFF.

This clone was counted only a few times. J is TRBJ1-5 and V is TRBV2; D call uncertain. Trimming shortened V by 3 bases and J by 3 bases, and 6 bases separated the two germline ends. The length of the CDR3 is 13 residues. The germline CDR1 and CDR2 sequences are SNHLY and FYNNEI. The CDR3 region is CASSDGYNQPQHF. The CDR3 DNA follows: TGTGCCAGCAGTGACGGGTACAATCAGCCCCAGCATTTT.

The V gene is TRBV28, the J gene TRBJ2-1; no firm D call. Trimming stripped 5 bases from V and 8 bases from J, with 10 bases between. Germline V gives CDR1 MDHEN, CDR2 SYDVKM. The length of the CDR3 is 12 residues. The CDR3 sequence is CASSLNWYEQFF. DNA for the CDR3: TGTGCCAGCAGTCTTAACTGGTATGAGCAGTTCTTC.

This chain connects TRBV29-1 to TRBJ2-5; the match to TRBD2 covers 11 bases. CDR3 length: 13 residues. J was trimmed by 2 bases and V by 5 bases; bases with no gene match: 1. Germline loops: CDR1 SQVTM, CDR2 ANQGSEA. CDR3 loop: CSVSSGGQETQYF. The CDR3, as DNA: TGCAGCGTTTCTAGCGGGGGGCAAGAGACCCAGTACTTC.

CDR3 loop: CASSWEGGAHAEAFF. For the CDR3, the DNA is TGTGCCAGCAGTTGGGAGGGGGGGGCCCACGCTGAAGCTTTCTTT. The chain links TRBV6-6 to TRBJ1-1, with D perhaps matching TRBD1 (6 bases). V lost 4 bases and J 6 bases, leaving 18 bases between the germline ends. Germline V gene lookup returns CDR1 MNHNY and CDR2 SVGAGI (reference sequence). The length of the CDR3 is 15 residues.

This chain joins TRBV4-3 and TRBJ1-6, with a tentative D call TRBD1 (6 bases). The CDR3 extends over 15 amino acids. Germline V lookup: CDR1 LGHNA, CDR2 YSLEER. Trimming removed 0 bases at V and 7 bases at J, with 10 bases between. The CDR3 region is CASSQEPRGNSPLHF. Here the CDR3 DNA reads TGCGCCAGCAGCCAAGAACCGAGGGGGAATTCACCCCTCCACTTT.

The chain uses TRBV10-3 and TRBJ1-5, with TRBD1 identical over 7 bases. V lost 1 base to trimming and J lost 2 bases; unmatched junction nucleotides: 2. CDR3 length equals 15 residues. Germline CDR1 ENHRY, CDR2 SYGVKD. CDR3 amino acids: CAISELQGGNQPQHF. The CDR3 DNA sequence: TGTGCCATCAGTGAGTTGCAGGGGGGCAATCAGCCCCAGCATTTT.

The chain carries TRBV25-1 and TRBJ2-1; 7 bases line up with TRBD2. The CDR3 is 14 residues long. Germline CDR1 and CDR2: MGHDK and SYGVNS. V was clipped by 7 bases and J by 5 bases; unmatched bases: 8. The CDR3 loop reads CASTISGLDNEQFF. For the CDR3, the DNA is TGTGCCAGCACCATTAGCGGGCTCGACAATGAGCAGTTCTTC.

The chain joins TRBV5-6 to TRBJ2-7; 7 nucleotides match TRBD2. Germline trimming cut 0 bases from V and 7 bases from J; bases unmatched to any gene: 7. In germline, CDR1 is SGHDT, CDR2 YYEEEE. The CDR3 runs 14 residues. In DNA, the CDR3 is TGTGCCAGCAGCTTGGGACTAGCCCCGGGGGAGCAGTACTTC. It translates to CASSLGLAPGEQYF.

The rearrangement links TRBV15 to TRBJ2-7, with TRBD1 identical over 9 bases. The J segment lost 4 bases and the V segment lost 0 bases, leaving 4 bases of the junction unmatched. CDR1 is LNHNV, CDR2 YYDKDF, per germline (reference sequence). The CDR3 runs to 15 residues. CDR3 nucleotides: TGTGCCACCAGCAGAGATACACAGGGGGCTTACGAGCAGTACTTC. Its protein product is CATSRDTQGAYEQYF.

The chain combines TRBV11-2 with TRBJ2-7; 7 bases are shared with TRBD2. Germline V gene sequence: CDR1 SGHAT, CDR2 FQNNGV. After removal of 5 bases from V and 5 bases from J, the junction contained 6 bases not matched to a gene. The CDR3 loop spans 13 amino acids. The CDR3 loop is CASSSGVGNEQYF. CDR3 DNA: TGTGCCAGCAGCAGCGGGGTGGGAAACGAGCAGTACTTC.

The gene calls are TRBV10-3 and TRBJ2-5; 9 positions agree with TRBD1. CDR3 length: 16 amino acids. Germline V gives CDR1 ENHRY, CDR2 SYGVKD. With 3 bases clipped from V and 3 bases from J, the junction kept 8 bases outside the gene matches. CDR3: CAISDLEGQGKETQYF. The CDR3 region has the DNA TGTGCCATCAGTGACCTCGAAGGACAGGGGAAAGAGACCCAGTACTTC.

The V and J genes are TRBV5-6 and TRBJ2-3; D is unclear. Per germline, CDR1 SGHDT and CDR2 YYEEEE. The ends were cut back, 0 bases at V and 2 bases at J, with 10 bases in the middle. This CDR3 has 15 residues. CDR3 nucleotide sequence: TGTGCCAGCAGCTTGGTTCCAGGTATCACAGATACGCAGTATTTT. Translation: CASSLVPGITDTQYF.

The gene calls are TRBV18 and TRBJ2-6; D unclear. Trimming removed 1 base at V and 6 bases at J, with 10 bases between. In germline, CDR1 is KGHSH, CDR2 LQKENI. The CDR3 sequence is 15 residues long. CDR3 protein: CASSPRQVEANVLTF. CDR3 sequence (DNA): TGTGCCAGCTCACCACGTCAGGTGGAGGCCAACGTCCTGACTTTC.

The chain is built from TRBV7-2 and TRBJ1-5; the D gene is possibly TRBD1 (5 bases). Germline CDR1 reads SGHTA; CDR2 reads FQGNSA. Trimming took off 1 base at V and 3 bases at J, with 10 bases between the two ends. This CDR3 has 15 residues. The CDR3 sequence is CASSLVGGPNQPQHF. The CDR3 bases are TGTGCCAGCAGCTTAGTGGGGGGACCCAATCAGCCCCAGCATTTT. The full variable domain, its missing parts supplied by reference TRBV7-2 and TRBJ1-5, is GAGVSQSPSNKVTEKGKDVELRCDPISGHTALYWYRQSLGQGLEFLIYFQGNSAPDKSGLPSDRFSAERTGGSVSTLTIQRTQQEDSAVYLCASSLVGGPNQPQHFGDGTRLSIL.

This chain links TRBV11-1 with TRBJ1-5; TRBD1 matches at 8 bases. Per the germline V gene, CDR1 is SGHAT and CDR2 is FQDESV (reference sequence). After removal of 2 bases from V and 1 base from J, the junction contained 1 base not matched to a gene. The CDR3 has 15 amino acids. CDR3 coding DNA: TGTGCCAGCAGCTTAACAGGGGGAAGCAATCAGCCCCAGCATTTT. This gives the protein CASSLTGGSNQPQHF.

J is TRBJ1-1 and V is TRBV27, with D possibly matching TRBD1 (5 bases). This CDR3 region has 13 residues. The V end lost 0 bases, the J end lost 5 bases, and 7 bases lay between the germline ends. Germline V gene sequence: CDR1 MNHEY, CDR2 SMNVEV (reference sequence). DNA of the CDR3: TGTGCCAGCAGTTTATCACAGGCGACTGAAGCTTTCTTT. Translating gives CASSLSQATEAFF.

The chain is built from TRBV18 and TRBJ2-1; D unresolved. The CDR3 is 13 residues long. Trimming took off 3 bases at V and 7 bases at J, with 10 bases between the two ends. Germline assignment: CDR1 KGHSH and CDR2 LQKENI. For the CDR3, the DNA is TGTGCCAGCTCACCTCGCGGTCAGAATGAGCAGTTCTTC. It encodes CASSPRGQNEQFF.

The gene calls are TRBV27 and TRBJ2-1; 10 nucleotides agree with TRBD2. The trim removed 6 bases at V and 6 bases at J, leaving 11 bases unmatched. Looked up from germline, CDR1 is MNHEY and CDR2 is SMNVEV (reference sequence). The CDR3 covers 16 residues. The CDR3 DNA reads TGTGCCAGCAGAACCAACAGCGGGGGGGGGACCAATGAGCAGTTCTTC. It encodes CASRTNSGGGTNEQFF.

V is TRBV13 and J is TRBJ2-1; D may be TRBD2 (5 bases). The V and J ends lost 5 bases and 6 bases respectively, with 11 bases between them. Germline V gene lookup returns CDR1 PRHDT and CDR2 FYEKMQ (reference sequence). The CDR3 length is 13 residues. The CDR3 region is CASSPREVNEQFF. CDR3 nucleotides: TGTGCCAGCAGCCCACGGGAAGTCAATGAGCAGTTCTTC.

CDR3 in amino acids: CAISSGTGVTGELFF. The CDR3 region has the DNA TGTGCCATCAGCTCCGGGACAGGGGTCACCGGGGAGCTGTTTTTT. The chain is built from TRBV10-3 and TRBJ2-2; 10 positions match TRBD1. Germline CDR1 is ENHRY and CDR2 is SYGVKD. This CDR3 comprises 15 residues. Trimming at V came to 6 bases and at J to 4 bases, leaving 5 bases not matched to a gene.

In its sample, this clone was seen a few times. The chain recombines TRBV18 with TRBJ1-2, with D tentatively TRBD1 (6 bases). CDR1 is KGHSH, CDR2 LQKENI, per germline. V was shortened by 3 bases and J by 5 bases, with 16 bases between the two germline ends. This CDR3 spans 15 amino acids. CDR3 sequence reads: CASSPDQGIGYGYTF. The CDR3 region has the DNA TGTGCCAGCTCACCCGATCAGGGGATAGGATATGGCTACACCTTC. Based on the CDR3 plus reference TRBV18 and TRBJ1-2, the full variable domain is NAGVMQNPRHLVRRRGQEARLRCSPMKGHSHVYWYRQLPEEGLKFMVYLQKENIIDESGMPKERFSAEFPKEGPSILRIQQVVRGDSAAYFCASSPDQGIGYGYTFGSGTRLTVV.

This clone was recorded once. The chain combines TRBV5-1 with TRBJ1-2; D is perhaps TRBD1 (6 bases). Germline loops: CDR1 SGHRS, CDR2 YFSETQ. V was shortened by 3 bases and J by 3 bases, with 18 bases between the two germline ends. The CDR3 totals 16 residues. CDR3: CASSSPPSGADYGYTF. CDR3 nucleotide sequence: TGCGCCAGCAGCTCACCACCTTCAGGGGCCGACTATGGCTACACCTTC.

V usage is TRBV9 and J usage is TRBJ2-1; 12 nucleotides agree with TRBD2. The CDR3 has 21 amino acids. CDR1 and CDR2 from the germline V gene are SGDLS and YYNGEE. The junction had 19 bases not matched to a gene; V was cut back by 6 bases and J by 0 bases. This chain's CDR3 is CASNFLEPGLAGRSSYNEQFF. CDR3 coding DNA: TGTGCCAGCAACTTCTTAGAACCGGGACTAGCGGGTCGGAGCTCCTACAATGAGCAGTTCTTC.

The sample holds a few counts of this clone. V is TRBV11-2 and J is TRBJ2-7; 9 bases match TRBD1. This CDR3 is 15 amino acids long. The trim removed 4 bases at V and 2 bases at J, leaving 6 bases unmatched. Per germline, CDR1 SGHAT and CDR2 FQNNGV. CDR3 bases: TGTGCCAGCAGCTCCCTCCGGGACAGGGCCTACGAGCAGTACTTC. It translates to CASSSLRDRAYEQYF.

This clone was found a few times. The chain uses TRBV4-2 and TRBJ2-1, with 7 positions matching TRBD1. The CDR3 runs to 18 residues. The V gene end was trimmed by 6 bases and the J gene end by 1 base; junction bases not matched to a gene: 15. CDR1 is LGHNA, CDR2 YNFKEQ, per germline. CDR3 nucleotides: TGTGCCAGCAGGCCCAATATCGACAGGGTCGGGTCCTACAATGAGCAGTTCTTC. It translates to CASRPNIDRVGSYNEQFF.

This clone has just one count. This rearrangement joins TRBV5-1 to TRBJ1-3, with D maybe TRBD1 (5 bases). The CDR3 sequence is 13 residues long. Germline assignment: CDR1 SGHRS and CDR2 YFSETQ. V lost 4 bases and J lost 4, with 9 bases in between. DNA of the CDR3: TGCGCCAGCAGCCGGGAGGGGGGAAACACCATATATTTT. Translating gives CASSREGGNTIYF.

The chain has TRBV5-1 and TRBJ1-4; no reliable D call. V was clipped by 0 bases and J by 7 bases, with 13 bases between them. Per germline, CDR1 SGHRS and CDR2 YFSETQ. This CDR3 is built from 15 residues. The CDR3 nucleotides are TGCGCCAGCAGCTTGGCCTTCAACTCTGGTGAAAAACTGTTTTTT. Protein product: CASSLAFNSGEKLFF.

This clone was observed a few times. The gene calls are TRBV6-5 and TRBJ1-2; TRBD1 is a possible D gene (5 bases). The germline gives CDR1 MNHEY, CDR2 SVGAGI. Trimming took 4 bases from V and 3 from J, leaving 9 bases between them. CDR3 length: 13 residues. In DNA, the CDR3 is TGTGCCAGCAGTTCCTCGGGGCACTATGGCTACACCTTC. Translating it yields CASSSSGHYGYTF.

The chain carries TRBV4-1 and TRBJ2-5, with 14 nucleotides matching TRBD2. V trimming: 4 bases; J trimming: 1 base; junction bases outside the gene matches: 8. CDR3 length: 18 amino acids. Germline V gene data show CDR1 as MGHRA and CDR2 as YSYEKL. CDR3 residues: CASSPWTSGGHLQETQYF. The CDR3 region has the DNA TGCGCCAGCAGCCCATGGACTAGCGGGGGGCATCTCCAAGAGACCCAGTACTTC.

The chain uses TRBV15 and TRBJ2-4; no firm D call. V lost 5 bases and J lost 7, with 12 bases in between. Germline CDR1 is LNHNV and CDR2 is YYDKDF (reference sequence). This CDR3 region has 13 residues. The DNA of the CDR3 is TGTGCCACCAGCCTGACGAGGCGGAACATTCAGTACTTC. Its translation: CATSLTRRNIQYF.

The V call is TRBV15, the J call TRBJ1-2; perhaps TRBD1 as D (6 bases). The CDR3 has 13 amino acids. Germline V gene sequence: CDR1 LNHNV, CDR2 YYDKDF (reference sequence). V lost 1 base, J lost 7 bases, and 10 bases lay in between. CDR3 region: CATSRVPTGGYTF. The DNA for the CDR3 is TGTGCCACCAGCAGAGTACCGACAGGTGGCTACACCTTC.